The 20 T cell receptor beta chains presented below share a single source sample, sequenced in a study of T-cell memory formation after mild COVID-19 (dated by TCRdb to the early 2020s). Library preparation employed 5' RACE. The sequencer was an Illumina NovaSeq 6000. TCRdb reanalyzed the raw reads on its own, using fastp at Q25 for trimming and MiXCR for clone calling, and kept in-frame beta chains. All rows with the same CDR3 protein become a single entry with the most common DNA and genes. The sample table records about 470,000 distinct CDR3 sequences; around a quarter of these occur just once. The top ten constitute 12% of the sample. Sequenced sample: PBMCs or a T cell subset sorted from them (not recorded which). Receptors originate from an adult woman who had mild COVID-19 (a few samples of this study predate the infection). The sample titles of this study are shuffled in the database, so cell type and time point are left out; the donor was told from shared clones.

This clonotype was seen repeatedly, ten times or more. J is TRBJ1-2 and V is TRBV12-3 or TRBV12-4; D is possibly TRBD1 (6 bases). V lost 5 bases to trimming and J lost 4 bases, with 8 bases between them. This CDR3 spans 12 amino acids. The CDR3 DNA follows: TGTGCCAGCAGTCTGACAGGCTATGGCTACACCTTC. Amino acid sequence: CASSLTGYGYTF.

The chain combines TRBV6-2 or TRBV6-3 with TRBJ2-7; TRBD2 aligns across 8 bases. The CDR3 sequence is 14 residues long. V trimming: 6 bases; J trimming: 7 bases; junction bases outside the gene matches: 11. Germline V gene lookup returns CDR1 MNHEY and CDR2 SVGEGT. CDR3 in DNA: TGTGCCAGCAGGATAGCGGGAACCTTCAGGGAGCAGTACTTC. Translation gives CASRIAGTFREQYF.

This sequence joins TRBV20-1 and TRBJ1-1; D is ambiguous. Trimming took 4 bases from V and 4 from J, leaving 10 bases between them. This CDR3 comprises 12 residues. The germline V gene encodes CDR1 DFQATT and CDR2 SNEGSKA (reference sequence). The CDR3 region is CSATTSVTEAFF. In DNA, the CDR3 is TGCAGTGCTACAACATCTGTCACTGAAGCTTTCTTT.

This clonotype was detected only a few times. The CDR3 loop reads CASSRMGIPNPTDTQYF. Here the CDR3 DNA reads TGTGCCAGCAGTCGCATGGGTATCCCTAACCCAACAGATACGCAGTATTTT. This chain connects TRBV6-6 to TRBJ2-3; D not resolved. Germline V gene data show CDR1 as MNHNY and CDR2 as SVGAGI (reference sequence). Trimming took 5 bases from V and 3 from J, leaving 21 bases between them. The CDR3 consists of 17 residues.

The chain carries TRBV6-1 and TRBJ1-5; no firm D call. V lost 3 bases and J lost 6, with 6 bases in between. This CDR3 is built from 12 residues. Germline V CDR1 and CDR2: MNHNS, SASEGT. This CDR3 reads CASSDSLQPQHF. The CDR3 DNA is TGTGCCAGCAGTGATTCTCTTCAGCCCCAGCATTTT.

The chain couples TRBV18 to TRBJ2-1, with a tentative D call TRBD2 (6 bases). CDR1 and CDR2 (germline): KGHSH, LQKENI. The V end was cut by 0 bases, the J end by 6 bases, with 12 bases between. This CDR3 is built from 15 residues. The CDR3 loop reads CASSPPKLAVNEQFF. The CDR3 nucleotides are TGTGCCAGCTCACCACCGAAGTTAGCGGTCAATGAGCAGTTCTTC.

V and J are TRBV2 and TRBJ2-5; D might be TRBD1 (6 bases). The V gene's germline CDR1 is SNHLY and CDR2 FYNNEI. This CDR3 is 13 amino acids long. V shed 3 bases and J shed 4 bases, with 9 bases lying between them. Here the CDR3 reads CASSERGRETQYF. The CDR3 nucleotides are TGTGCCAGCAGTGAGAGGGGGAGAGAGACCCAGTACTTC. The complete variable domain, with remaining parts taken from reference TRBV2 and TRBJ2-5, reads EPEVTQTPSHQVTQMGQEVILRCVPISNHLYFYWYRQILGQKVEFLVSFYNNEISEKSEIFDDQFSVERPDGSNFTLKIRSTKLEDSAMYFCASSERGRETQYFGPGTRLLVL.

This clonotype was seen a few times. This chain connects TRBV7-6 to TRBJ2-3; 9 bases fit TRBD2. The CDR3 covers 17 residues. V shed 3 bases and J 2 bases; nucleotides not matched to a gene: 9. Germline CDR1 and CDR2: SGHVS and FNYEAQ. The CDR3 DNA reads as TGTGCCAGCAGCTTTCCTGTAGCGGGGGCCGCCACAGATACGCAGTATTTT. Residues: CASSFPVAGAATDTQYF.

This chain's CDR3 is CSVEPGGYTYNEQFF. The CDR3 nucleotides are TGCAGCGTTGAACCGGGGGGCTACACCTACAATGAGCAGTTCTTC. V gene TRBV29-1 combines with J gene TRBJ2-1; tentatively, D is TRBD2 (7 bases). Germline loops: CDR1 SQVTM, CDR2 ANQGSEA. This CDR3 is built from 15 residues. Trimming cost V 2 bases and J 2 bases, with 13 bases left between them.

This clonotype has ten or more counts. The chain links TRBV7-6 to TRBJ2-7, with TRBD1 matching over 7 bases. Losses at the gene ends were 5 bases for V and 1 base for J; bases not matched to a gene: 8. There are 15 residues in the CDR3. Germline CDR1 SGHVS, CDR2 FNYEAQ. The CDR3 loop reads CASSRETGNSYEQYF. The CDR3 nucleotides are TGTGCCAGCAGCCGCGAGACAGGGAATTCCTACGAGCAGTACTTC.

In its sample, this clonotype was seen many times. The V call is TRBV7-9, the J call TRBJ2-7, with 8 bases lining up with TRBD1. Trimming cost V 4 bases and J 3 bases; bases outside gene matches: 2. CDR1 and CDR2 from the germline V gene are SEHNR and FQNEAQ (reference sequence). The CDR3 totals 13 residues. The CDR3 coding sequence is TGTGCCAGCAGCTCGGGACAGGACTACGAGCAGTACTTC. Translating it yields CASSSGQDYEQYF. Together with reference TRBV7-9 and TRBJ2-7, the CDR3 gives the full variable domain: DTGVSQNPRHKITKRGQNVTFRCDPISEHNRLYWYRQTLGQGPEFLTYFQNEAQLEKSRLLSDRFSAERPKGSFSTLEIQRTEQGDSAMYLCASSSGQDYEQYFGPGTRLTVT.

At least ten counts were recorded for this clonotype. CDR3 DNA: TGTGCCAGCAGCTTGGTGTCTGGGACCCAAGAGACCCAGTACTTC. Protein: CASSLVSGTQETQYF. The V gene is TRBV5-4, the J gene TRBJ2-5; D possibly uses TRBD1 or TRBD2 (5 bases each). V lost 0 bases, J lost 1 base, and 10 bases lay in between. Germline CDR1 and CDR2: SGHNT and YYREEE (reference sequence). The CDR3 covers 15 residues.

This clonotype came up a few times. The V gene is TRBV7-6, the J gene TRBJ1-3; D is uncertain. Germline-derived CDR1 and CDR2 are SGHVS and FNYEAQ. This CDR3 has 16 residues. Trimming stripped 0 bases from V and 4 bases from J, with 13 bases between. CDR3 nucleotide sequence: TGTGCCAGCAGCTTAGCGGGAACCTTCGGGGGAAACACCATATATTTT. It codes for CASSLAGTFGGNTIYF.

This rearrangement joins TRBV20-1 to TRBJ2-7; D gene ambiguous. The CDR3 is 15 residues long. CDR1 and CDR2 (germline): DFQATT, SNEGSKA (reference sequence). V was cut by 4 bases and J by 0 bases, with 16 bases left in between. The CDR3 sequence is CSAKDPATSSYEQYF. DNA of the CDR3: TGCAGTGCTAAGGACCCGGCAACCAGCTCCTACGAGCAGTACTTC.

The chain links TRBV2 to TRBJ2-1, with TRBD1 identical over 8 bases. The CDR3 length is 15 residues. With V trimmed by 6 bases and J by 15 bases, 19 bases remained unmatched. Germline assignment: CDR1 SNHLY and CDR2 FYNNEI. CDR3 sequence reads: CASRADGTGATRRFF. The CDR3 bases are TGTGCCAGCAGAGCTGACGGGACAGGAGCAACACGGCGGTTCTTC.

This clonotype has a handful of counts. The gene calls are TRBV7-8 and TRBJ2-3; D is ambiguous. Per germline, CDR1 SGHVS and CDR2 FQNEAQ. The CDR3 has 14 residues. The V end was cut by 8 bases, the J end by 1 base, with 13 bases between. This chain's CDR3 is CASAPADGTDTQYF. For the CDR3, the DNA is TGTGCCAGCGCTCCGGCTGATGGCACAGATACGCAGTATTTT.

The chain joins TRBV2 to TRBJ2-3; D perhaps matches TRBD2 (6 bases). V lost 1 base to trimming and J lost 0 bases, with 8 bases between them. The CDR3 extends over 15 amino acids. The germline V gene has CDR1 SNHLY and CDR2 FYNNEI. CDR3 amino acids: CASSEEGLSTDTQYF. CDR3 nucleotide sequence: TGTGCCAGCAGTGAAGAGGGACTTAGCACAGATACGCAGTATTTT.

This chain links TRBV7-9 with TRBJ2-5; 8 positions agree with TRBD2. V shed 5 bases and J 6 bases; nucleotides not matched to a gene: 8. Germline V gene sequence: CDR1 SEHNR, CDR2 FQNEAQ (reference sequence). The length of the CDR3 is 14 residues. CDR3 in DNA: TGTGCCAGCAGCCCCCGGACTAGCATCCAGACCCAGTACTTC. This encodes CASSPRTSIQTQYF.

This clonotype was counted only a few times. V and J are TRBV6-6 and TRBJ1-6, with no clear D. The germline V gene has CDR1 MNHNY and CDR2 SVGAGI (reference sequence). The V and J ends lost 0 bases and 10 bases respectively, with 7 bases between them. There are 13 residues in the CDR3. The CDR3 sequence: CASSYSTLSPLHF. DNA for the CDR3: TGTGCCAGCAGTTACTCGACCCTCTCACCCCTCCACTTT.

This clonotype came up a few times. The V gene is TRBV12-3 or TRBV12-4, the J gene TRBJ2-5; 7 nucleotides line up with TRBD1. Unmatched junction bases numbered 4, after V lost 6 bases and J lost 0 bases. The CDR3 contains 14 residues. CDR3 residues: CASRMTGNQETQYF. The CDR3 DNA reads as TGTGCCAGCAGGATGACAGGGAACCAAGAGACCCAGTACTTC.